Presented here are 4 T cell receptor beta chains from one specimen sequenced in a study of PD-1 blockade in classical Hodgkin lymphoma. Sequenced by immunoSEQ multiplex PCR; TCRdb stores in-frame clones only, minus some. The table lists approximately 57,000 clones, around 90% of them singletons. There was relapse after autologous stem cell transplantation in every patient, and there was variation in brentuximab vedotin exposure. The input for sequencing was peripheral blood mononuclear cells (PBMCs), taken before the second cycle of nivolumab. These receptors were taken from a human donor with classical Hodgkin lymphoma.

The chain carries TRBV27 and TRBJ1-2; D uncertain. Trimming stripped 0 bases from V and 5 bases from J, with 13 bases between. The CDR3 is 15 residues long. The germline CDR1 and CDR2 sequences are MNHEY and SMNVEV (reference sequence). This CDR3 reads CASSLSFPRGYGYTF. In DNA, the CDR3 is TGTGCCAGCAGTTTATCGTTTCCTCGAGGGTATGGCTACACCTTC.

The CDR3 bases are TGTGCCAGCAGCGTAACCCCAGACACAGATACGCAGTATTTT. It encodes CASSVTPDTDTQYF. J is TRBJ2-3 and V is TRBV9; D ambiguous. V was clipped by 1 base and J by 2 bases, with 8 bases between them. Germline V gene sequence: CDR1 SGDLS, CDR2 YYNGEE. The CDR3 spans 14 residues.

J is TRBJ2-7 and V is TRBV6-5; D may be TRBD1 (6 bases). V lost 4 bases to trimming and J lost 8 bases, with 9 bases between them. Germline CDR1 MNHEY, CDR2 SVGAGI. The CDR3 sequence is 11 residues long. CDR3 loop: CASSSGVKQYF. CDR3 nucleotide sequence: TGTGCCAGCAGTTCAGGGGTAAAGCAGTACTTC.

This clone came up once. The chain uses TRBV9 and TRBJ2-1; TRBD1 matches at 8 bases. V shed 3 bases, J shed 6 bases, and the junction held 14 bases outside the gene matches. The CDR3 has 17 amino acids. Germline CDR1 is SGDLS and CDR2 is YYNGEE. As DNA, the CDR3 is TGTGCCAGCAGCGGAACCTTTACAGGGGGAAACTCCAATGAGCAGTTCTTC. Translating it yields CASSGTFTGGNSNEQFF.